The clone carrying this T cell receptor beta chain is termed medium-sized (0.01 to 0.1%). As yet, its antigen is unknown. The protocol attached unique molecular identifiers to individual cDNA molecules. MiXCR was run by TCRdb on the 5' RACE reads, yielding one entry per CDR3 protein. Of over 30,000 distinct CDR3 sequences detected, about 8% appear once; the ten largest clones hold 9.5% to 15%. The sample originates from a study of early T cells in non-severe SARS-CoV-2 infection. The wider study: Bulk RNA taken from unsorted whole blood was sequenced, leaving chains unpaired. Study findings and constraints: VDJdb matching, biased toward anti-spike CD8 responses, missed private and CD4 specificities.

The starting material was whole blood, obtained at baseline. The source is an adult who was a healthcare worker with PCR-confirmed SARS-CoV-2 infection or an uninfected control (not recorded which).

CDR3 sequence reads: CASSPDSARETQHF. DNA of the CDR3: TGCGCCAGCAGTCCAGACAGCGCGCGGGAAACCCAGCATTTT. The V gene is TRBV10-1, the J gene TRBJ1-5; weak D call: TRBD1 (5 bases). Trimming left V 5 bases short and J 11 bases short, with 19 bases between. In germline, CDR1 is WNHNN, CDR2 SYGVQD (reference sequence). This CDR3 is 14 amino acids long.